What follows is one TCR beta chain and its context. The sample originates from a study of blood T cell repertoires in COVID-19. Study background: Acute-phase and convalescent COVID-19 samples originated in the United States, Italy and Spain.

The CDR3 is 16 residues long. The germline V gene has CDR1 LGHDT and CDR2 YNNKEL (reference sequence). The V segment lost 0 bases and the J segment 4 bases; nucleotides outside the gene matches: 3. Per the original methods: Nucleated cell number was recorded as an estimate derived from reference gene primer amplification. The assay was immunoSEQ multiplex PCR, and TCRdb's table has in-frame clones only and misses some. D and trimming were read from the DNA, whereas the V and J calls and clone size are those reported in that table. The sample yields 50,000 to 65,000 clones, 70% to 90% seen once. This sequence was found in a man aged 65 to 85 with acute or convalescent COVID-19. Sequenced: peripheral blood. The gene calls are TRBV3-1 (or the pseudogene TRBV3-2) and TRBJ2-1; 10 nucleotides align to TRBD2. The CDR3, as DNA: TGTGCCAGCAGCCAAGACGCAGCGGGGGGGTACAATGAGCAGTTCTTC. This encodes CASSQDAAGGYNEQFF.